Sequencing of this T cell receptor beta chain was carried out in a study of blood T cell repertoires in COVID-19. Study processing details: Reference gene primers were amplified, and this amplification served to estimate nucleated cell counts. TCRdb's table, derived via immunoSEQ multiplex PCR, lists solely in-frame clones and lacks some. The D gene and trimming were derived from the DNA, and the V and J assignments and clone size from that table. The sample lists some 250,000 clones, 60% to 75% occurring once. Germline values: CDR1 SGHDT, CDR2 YYEEEE. J lost 4 bases, V lost 2 bases, and 7 bases had no gene match. The CDR3 has 16 residues.

The chain couples TRBV5-6 to TRBJ2-7; 12 positions agree with TRBD2. The sequence came from an elderly woman with acute or convalescent COVID-19. Sequencing was carried out using peripheral blood. CDR3 protein: CASSLLTSGRYYEQYF. The CDR3 DNA sequence: TGTGCCAGCAGCTTACTGACTAGCGGGAGATATTACGAGCAGTACTTC.